This passage covers 22 T cell receptor beta chains from one sample sequenced in a study of control samples from healthy donors and cancer patients. Only in-frame clones appear in the TCRdb table, and some are missing; sequencing was by immunoSEQ multiplex PCR. The sample yields just over 150,000 clones, about 90% seen once. Sequencing was performed on blood. The source is a man aged 25-40 years in good health.

The chain recombines TRBV11-3 with TRBJ1-2, with D unresolved. CDR3 length equals 13 residues. V was pared by 2 bases and J by 8 bases, with 12 bases between. CDR1 and CDR2 from the germline V gene are SGHNT and YENEEA. CDR3 in amino acids: CASSLSQGAGYTF. The CDR3 nucleotides are TGTGCCAGCAGCTTATCTCAAGGCGCCGGCTACACCTTC. The full variable domain, in which reference TRBV11-3 and TRBJ1-2 provide the parts outside the CDR3, is EAGVVQSPRYKIIEKKQPVAFWCNPISGHNTLYWYLQNLGQGPELLIRYENEEAVDDSQLPKDRFSAERLKGVDSTLKIQPAELGDSAVYLCASSLSQGAGYTFGSGTRLTVV.

This sequence joins TRBV4-3 and TRBJ1-5; D is possibly TRBD1 (6 bases). This CDR3 has 16 amino acids. Germline V gene lookup returns CDR1 LGHNA and CDR2 YSLEER. V lost 1 base and J 5 bases, leaving 15 bases between the germline ends. CDR3 region: CASSQVLGQLDQPQHF. In DNA form, the CDR3 reads TGCGCCAGCAGCCAAGTTCTCGGACAGCTAGATCAGCCCCAGCATTTT.

This clone has just one count. One end of the junction varies from germline; a read error may be responsible. This chain connects TRBV7-9 to TRBJ1-5; maybe TRBD1 (5 bases). CDR1 is SEHNR, CDR2 FQNEAQ, per germline (reference sequence). This CDR3 region has 14 residues. The CDR3 loop reads CASSLGGGEGTQHF. CDR3 nucleotides: TGTGCCAGCAGTTTAGGTGGGGGTGAGGGGACCCAGCATTTT.

The genes are TRBV6-2 or TRBV6-3 and TRBJ1-2; tentatively, D is TRBD1 (5 bases). CDR1 and CDR2 (germline): MNHEY, SVGEGT. The CDR3 length is 15 residues. V gave up 4 bases and J gave up 4 bases, with 16 bases separating them. The CDR3 protein is CASSFRDGGSYGYTF. For the CDR3, the DNA is TGTGCCAGCAGTTTCCGGGACGGAGGGAGCTATGGCTACACCTTC.

The V and J genes are TRBV7-3 and TRBJ2-5, with TRBD1 as a possible D gene (5 bases). Between the trimmed V and J ends, which lost 1 base and 2 bases, there was a span of 8 bases. Germline loops: CDR1 SGHTA, CDR2 FQGTGA. This CDR3 is 14 amino acids long. CDR3 sequence: CASSLRGSQETQYF. The CDR3 bases are TGTGCCAGCAGCTTAAGGGGCAGTCAAGAGACCCAGTACTTC.

This clone turned up a few times. The chain recombines TRBV29-1 with TRBJ2-2; D gene unclear. V was pared by 7 bases and J by 0 bases, with 12 bases between. From germline, CDR1 is SQVTM and CDR2 ANQGSEA. The CDR3 consists of 14 residues. The CDR3 DNA follows: TGCAGCGGGTACCTTACTACGAACACCGGGGAGCTGTTTTTT. Its protein is CSGYLTTNTGELFF.

V and J are TRBV9 and TRBJ1-5; D is ambiguous. Germline CDR1 SGDLS, CDR2 YYNGEE. V was trimmed by 4 bases and J by 6 bases, leaving 8 bases between them. The CDR3 has 12 residues. This chain's CDR3 is CASSPQTQPQHF. CDR3 in DNA: TGTGCCAGCAGCCCCCAAACTCAGCCCCAGCATTTT.

The rearrangement joins TRBV5-4 to TRBJ1-5; no clear D gene. V shed 4 bases and J shed 3 bases, with 11 bases lying between them. This CDR3 comprises 14 residues. Germline V gives CDR1 SGHNT, CDR2 YYREEE (reference sequence). As DNA, the CDR3 is TGTGCCAGCAGCCGTATGGGCCTCAATCAGCCCCAGCATTTT. It yields the protein CASSRMGLNQPQHF.

Comment on this clone: The junction and the germline gene differ at one end; a read error may be behind it. The chain carries TRBV2 and TRBJ1-1, with TRBD1 matching 7 bases. The CDR3 sequence is 17 residues long. Per the germline V gene, CDR1 is SNHLY and CDR2 is FYNNEI. The CDR3 nucleotides are TGTGCCAGCAGCGAAGGGGGCCGGGTGCTCCTACGGACTGAAGCTTTCTTT. Translating it yields CASSEGGRVLLRTEAFF. The entire variable domain, with the rest obtained from reference TRBV2 and TRBJ1-1, is as follows: EPEVTQTPSHQVTQMGQEVILRCVPISNHLYFYWYRQILGQKVEFLVSFYNNEISEKSEIFDDQFSVERPDGSNFTLKIRSTKLEDSAMYFCASSEGGRVLLRTEAFFGQGTRLTVV.

As to this clone: Other DNA sequences in the sample encode the same CDR3. This chain connects TRBV3-1 (or the pseudogene TRBV3-2) to TRBJ2-7; the D is unclear. The germline V and J ends were trimmed by 4 bases and 0 bases, with 1 base remaining between them. Germline V gene data show CDR1 as LGHDT and CDR2 as YNNKEL (reference sequence). The CDR3 length is 11 residues. CDR3 protein: CASSLSYEQYF. The CDR3 DNA sequence: TGTGCCAGCAGCCTCTCCTACGAGCAGTACTTC.

J is TRBJ1-2 and V is TRBV7-9; D uncertain. CDR1 and CDR2 from the germline V gene are SEHNR and FQNEAQ (reference sequence). This CDR3 is built from 15 residues. Deletions cut 3 bases from V and 0 bases from J, with 11 bases between. CDR3 DNA sequence: TGTGCCAGCAGCTTTAAGAGGGAACCTAACTATGGCTACACCTTC. Translation gives CASSFKREPNYGYTF.

V is TRBV7-9 and J is TRBJ1-2, with 10 bases aligning to TRBD1. The CDR3 is 18 residues long. The germline V gene has CDR1 SEHNR and CDR2 FQNEAQ (reference sequence). Losses at the gene ends were 5 bases for V and 5 bases for J; bases not matched to a gene: 17. CDR3 DNA sequence: TGTGCCAGCAGCCATTCAAGACTTGGACAGGGGGAAGGGTATGGCTACACCTTC. It is translated as CASSHSRLGQGEGYGYTF.

This sequence joins TRBV14 and TRBJ2-7, with 10 bases fitting TRBD1. The V gene's germline CDR1 is SGHDN and CDR2 FVKESK. The CDR3 sequence is 16 residues long. With V trimmed by 4 bases and J by 3 bases, 9 bases remained unmatched. The CDR3 bases are TGTGCCAGCAGCCCGCTCCCGGGACAGGGGAGCTACGAGCAGTACTTC. Its protein is CASSPLPGQGSYEQYF.

This chain links TRBV25-1 with TRBJ2-7; D may match TRBD1 or TRBD2 (5 bases each). CDR1 is MGHDK and CDR2 is SYGVNS in the germline V gene. V was clipped by 7 bases and J by 5 bases, with 15 bases between them. CDR3 length equals 13 residues. CDR3 sequence reads: CASTPSEGHEQYF. CDR3 nucleotides: TGTGCCAGCACCCCCTCTGAGGGACACGAGCAGTACTTC.

The chain recombines TRBV15 with TRBJ2-1; D is possibly TRBD1 (5 bases). The CDR3 is made up of 14 amino acids. V lost 2 bases and J lost 3, with 8 bases in between. Germline V gene lookup returns CDR1 LNHNV and CDR2 YYDKDF (reference sequence). CDR3 region: CATSRSDSYNEQFF. The CDR3, as DNA: TGTGCCACCAGCAGATCAGACAGCTACAATGAGCAGTTCTTC. Combining the CDR3 with reference TRBV15 and TRBJ2-1 gives the whole variable domain DAMVIQNPRYQVTQFGKPVTLSCSQTLNHNVMYWYQQKSSQAPKLLFHYYDKDFNNEADTPDNFQSRRPNTSFCFLDIRSPGLGDTAMYLCATSRSDSYNEQFFGPGTRLTVL.

The chain couples TRBV18 to TRBJ1-4; D unresolved. Trimming took 2 bases from V and 4 from J, leaving 5 bases between them. Germline assignment: CDR1 KGHSH and CDR2 LQKENI. The CDR3 runs 13 residues. The CDR3: CASSPYNNEKLFF. The CDR3 DNA reads as TGTGCCAGCTCACCATACAATAATGAAAAACTGTTTTTT.

The table lists this clone with a count of one. This sequence joins TRBV3-1 (or the pseudogene TRBV3-2) and TRBJ2-7; D is uncertain. CDR1 is LGHDT and CDR2 is YNNKEL in the germline V gene (reference sequence). The CDR3 has 15 residues. The V and J ends lost 5 bases and 1 base respectively, with 15 bases between them. CDR3 in amino acids: CASSSGTVPSYEQYF. CDR3 DNA sequence: TGTGCCAGCAGCAGTGGCACGGTGCCTTCCTACGAGCAGTACTTC.

The chain recombines TRBV18 with TRBJ2-2; no clear D gene. Germline CDR1 and CDR2: KGHSH and LQKENI. Trimming took off 3 bases at V and 6 bases at J, with 8 bases between the two ends. CDR3 size: 13 residues. The CDR3 DNA reads TGTGCCAGCTCACCGTACAAACCCGGGGAGCTGTTTTTT. This codes for CASSPYKPGELFF.

J is TRBJ2-7 and V is TRBV5-1; 7 bases fit TRBD1. CDR1 is SGHRS and CDR2 is YFSETQ in the germline V gene. V shed 4 bases and J 2 bases; nucleotides not matched to a gene: 9. This CDR3 spans 15 amino acids. Written as DNA, the CDR3 is TGCGCCAGCAGCCGAGATGGCGACAGGGCCTACGAGCAGTACTTC. Its protein is CASSRDGDRAYEQYF.

This clone came up once. The chain couples TRBV5-1 to TRBJ1-1; D possibly corresponds to TRBD1 (5 bases). The CDR3 has 14 residues. The germline V gene has CDR1 SGHRS and CDR2 YFSETQ. V was shortened by 0 bases and J by 6 bases, with 12 bases between the two germline ends. CDR3 DNA: TGCGCCAGCAGCTTGGGTGGGGACCTGCCTGAAGCTTTCTTT. Its translation: CASSLGGDLPEAFF. Full variable domain (remainder filled in from reference TRBV5-1 and TRBJ1-1): KAGVTQTPRYLIKTRGQQVTLSCSPISGHRSVSWYQQTPGQGLQFLFEYFSETQRNKGNFPGRFSGRQFSNSRSEMNVSTLELGDSALYLCASSLGGDLPEAFFGQGTRLTVV.

The rearrangement joins TRBV6-5 to TRBJ2-7, with 7 bases that match TRBD1. The V gene end was trimmed by 2 bases and the J gene end by 1 base; junction bases not matched to a gene: 5. CDR3 length: 15 amino acids. Germline CDR1 MNHEY, CDR2 SVGAGI. CDR3 nucleotides: TGTGCCAGCAGTTACCGCCCGGGACAGTCCTACGAGCAGTACTTC. This gives the protein CASSYRPGQSYEQYF.

J is TRBJ2-5 and V is TRBV3-1 (or the pseudogene TRBV3-2); 10 nucleotides line up with TRBD1. Germline CDR1 LGHDT, CDR2 YNNKEL (reference sequence). The CDR3 extends over 16 amino acids. The V gene end was trimmed by 4 bases and the J gene end by 7 bases; junction bases not matched to a gene: 12. CDR3 nucleotide sequence: TGTGCCAGCAGCCTGCCCGGGGGACAGGGGCCACGGACCCAGTACTTC. Its translation: CASSLPGGQGPRTQYF.